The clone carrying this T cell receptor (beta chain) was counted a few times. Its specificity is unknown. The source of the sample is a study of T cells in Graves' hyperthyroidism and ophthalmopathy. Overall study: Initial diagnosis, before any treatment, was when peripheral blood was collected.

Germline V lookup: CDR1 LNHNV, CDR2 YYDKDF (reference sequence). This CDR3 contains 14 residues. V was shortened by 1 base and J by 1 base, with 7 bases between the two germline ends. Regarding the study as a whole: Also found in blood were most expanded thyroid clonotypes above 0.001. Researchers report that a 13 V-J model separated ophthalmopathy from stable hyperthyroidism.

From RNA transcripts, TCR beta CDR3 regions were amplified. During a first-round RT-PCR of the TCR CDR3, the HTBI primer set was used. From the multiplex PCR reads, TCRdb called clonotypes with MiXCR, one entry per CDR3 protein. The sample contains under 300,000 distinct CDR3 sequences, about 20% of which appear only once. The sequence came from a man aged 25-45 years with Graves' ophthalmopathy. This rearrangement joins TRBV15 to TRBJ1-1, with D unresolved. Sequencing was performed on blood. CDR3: CATSRASGNTEAFF. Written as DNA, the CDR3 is TGTGCCACCAGCAGAGCAAGCGGGAACACTGAAGCTTTCTTT.